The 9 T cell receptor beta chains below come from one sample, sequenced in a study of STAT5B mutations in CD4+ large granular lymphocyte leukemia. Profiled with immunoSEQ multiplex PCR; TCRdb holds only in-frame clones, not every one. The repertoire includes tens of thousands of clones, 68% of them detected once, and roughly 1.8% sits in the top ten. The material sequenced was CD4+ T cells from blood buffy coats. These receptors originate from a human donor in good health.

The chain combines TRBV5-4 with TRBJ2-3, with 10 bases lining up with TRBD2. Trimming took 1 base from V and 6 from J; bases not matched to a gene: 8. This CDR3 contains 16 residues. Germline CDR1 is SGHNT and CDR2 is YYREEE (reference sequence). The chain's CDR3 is CASSLTLAGVGDTQYF. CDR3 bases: TGTGCCAGCAGCTTGACGCTAGCGGGGGTGGGTGATACGCAGTATTTT.

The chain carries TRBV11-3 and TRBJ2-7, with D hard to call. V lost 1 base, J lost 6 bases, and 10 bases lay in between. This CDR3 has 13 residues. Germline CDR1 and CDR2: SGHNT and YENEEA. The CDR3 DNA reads TGTGCCAGCAGCTTAGTGACGGTAGCCGAGCAGTACTTC. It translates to CASSLVTVAEQYF.

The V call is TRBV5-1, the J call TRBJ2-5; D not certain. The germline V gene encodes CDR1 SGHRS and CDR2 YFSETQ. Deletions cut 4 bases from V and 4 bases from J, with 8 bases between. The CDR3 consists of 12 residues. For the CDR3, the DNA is TGCGCCAGCAGCCTAGAAGGAGAGACCCAGTACTTC. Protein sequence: CASSLEGETQYF.

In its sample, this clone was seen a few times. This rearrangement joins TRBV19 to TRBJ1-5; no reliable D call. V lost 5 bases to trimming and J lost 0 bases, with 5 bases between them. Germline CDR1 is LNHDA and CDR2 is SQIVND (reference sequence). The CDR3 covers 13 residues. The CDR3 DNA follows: TGTGCCAGTAGTCAATATAGCAATCAGCCCCAGCATTTT. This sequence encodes CASSQYSNQPQHF. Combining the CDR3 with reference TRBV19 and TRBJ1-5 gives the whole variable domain DGGITQSPKYLFRKEGQNVTLSCEQNLNHDAMYWYRQDPGQGLRLIYYSQIVNDFQKGDIAEGYSVSREKKESFPLTVTSAQKNPTAFYLCASSQYSNQPQHFGDGTRLSIL.

CDR3 nucleotide sequence: TGTGCCACCAGCACCCTAGGGGACAGGGAGTGGAAGAATCAGCCCCAGCATTTT. This translates into CATSTLGDREWKNQPQHF. This chain connects TRBV15 to TRBJ1-5; 9 bases fit TRBD1. Germline V gives CDR1 LNHNV, CDR2 YYDKDF (reference sequence). The CDR3 covers 18 residues. Trimming removed 4 bases from V and 4 bases from J; junction bases left unmatched: 14.

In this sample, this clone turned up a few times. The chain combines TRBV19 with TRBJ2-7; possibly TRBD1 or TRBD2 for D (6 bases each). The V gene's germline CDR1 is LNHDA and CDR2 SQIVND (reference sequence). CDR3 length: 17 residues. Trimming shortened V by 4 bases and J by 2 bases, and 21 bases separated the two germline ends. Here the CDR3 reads CASSTSLVGGFTYEQYF. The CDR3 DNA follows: TGTGCCAGTAGTACTTCCTTGGTGGGGGGCTTTACCTACGAGCAGTACTTC.

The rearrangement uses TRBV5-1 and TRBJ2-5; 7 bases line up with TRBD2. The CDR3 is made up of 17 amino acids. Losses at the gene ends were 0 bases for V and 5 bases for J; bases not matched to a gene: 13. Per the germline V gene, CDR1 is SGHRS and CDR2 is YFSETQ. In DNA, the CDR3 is TGCGCCAGCAGCTTGGCCGGGGACTATAAGGCCCGGGAGACCCAGTACTTC. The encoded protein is CASSLAGDYKARETQYF.

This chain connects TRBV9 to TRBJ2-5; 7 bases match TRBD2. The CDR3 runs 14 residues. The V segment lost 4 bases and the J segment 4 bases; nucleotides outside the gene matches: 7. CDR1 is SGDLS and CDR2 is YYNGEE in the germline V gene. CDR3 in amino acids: CASSQGAGPETQYF. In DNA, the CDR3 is TGTGCCAGCAGCCAAGGAGCGGGGCCAGAGACCCAGTACTTC.

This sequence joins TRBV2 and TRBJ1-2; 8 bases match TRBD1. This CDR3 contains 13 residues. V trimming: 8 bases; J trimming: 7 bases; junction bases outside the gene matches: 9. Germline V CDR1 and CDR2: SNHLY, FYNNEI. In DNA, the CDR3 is TGTGCCAGCCGACCGCAGGGGGCGGGTGGCTACACCTTC. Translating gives CASRPQGAGGYTF.